This is a list of T cell receptor beta chains from one sample in a study of cytomegalovirus exposure and HLA in healthy donors. Using immunoSEQ multiplex PCR, the repertoire was profiled, and TCRdb retains in-frame clones only, with some absent. The table records about 140,000 clones, 78% of them present only once. Sequenced: PBMCs. These receptors all stem from a male donor in good health and CMV-seronegative. Both conserved end residues are part of each CDR3. A D gene is named only where the DNA matches it firmly. Rows may omit the clone size; those that give it use once, few, many or a size class.

>TRBJ2-1|-|TRBV27|TRBD2
TGTGCCAGTCGTACTAGCGGGGCTAGCAATGAGCAGTTCTTC
CASRTSGASNEQFF
>TRBJ2-7|-|TRBV30|-
TGTGCCTTTTCAAGTACCTCCTACGAGCAGTACTTC
CAFSSTSYEQYF
>TRBJ2-7|-|TRBV18|-
TGTGCCAGCTTAGGCGACGGGTCCTACGAGCAGTACTTC
CASLGDGSYEQYF
>TRBJ2-3|-|TRBV7-9|TRBD2
TGTGCCAGCAGCCTAGGCAGCGGGAGGGGGCAGTATTTT
CASSLGSGRGQYF
>TRBJ2-7|-|TRBV7-2|-
TGTGCCAGCAGCTTACTCCAGAGTTCGCGGGAGCAGTACTTC
CASSLLQSSREQYF
>TRBJ2-7|-|TRBV29-1|-
TGCAGCGTTTTCAAATCCTCCTACGAGCAGTACTTC
CSVFKSSYEQYF
>TRBJ1-5|-|TRBV18|-
TGTGCCAGCTCACCCCCAGGTGGTTATAGCAATCAGCCCCAGCATTTT
CASSPPGGYSNQPQHF
>TRBJ1-2|-|TRBV6-5|-
TGTGCCAGCAGTCGGGGGGCACGCGGCTACACCTTC
CASSRGARGYTF
>TRBJ1-3|-|TRBV9|TRBD1
TGTGCCAGCAGCGCACTACGGACAGGGAGAAACACCATATATTTT
CASSALRTGRNTIYF
>TRBJ2-2|-|TRBV9|TRBD2
TGTGCCAGCAGCGTATCTAGCGGGAGGGCCTTCGGGGAGCTGTTTTTT
CASSVSSGRAFGELFF
>TRBJ1-1|-|TRBV20-1|-
TGCAGTGCTAGGGCCGAAACTGAAGCTTTCTTT
CSARAETEAFF
>TRBJ2-7|-|TRBV18|-
TGTGCCAGCTCATCACAGGGTGTGTTAAGGGGCTACGAGCAGTACTTC
CASSSQGVLRGYEQYF
>TRBJ1-2|-|TRBV5-1|TRBD1
TGCGCCAGCAGCGGGCAACAGGGGGCCTTAAAGGACTACACCTTC
CASSGQQGALKDYTF
>TRBJ1-6|few|TRBV7-9|-
TGTGCCAGCAGCTTAGCGGGCAGGGAGGGTTCACCCCTCCACTTT
CASSLAGREGSPLHF
>TRBJ2-5|few|TRBV14|TRBD2
TGTGCCAGCAGCCAAGGCTTCCTAGCGGGAGGTGGCGAGACCCAGTACTTC
CASSQGFLAGGGETQYF
>TRBJ2-3|-|TRBV4-3|-
TGCGCCAGCAAGGACTATCTCTCGGATACGCAGTATTTT
CASKDYLSDTQYF
>TRBJ1-5|-|TRBV10-3|TRBD1
TGTGCCATCAGCCAGGACAGGGGTTCGAATCAGCCCCAGCATTTT
CAISQDRGSNQPQHF
>TRBJ2-7|-|TRBV6-6|TRBD2
TGTGCCAGCAGTCCCCGGACTAGCACTCGGTGGGAGCAGTACTTC
CASSPRTSTRWEQYF
>TRBJ2-6|-|TRBV30|-
TGTGCCTGGAGTGACACAGGGCGCTCTGGGGCCAACGTCCTGACTTTC
CAWSDTGRSGANVLTF
>TRBJ2-1|-|TRBV6-4|-
TGTGCCAGCAGTTCGGATACAGGGGAGCAGTTCTTC
CASSSDTGEQFF
>TRBJ2-7|-|TRBV29-1|TRBD1
TGCAGCGTTGGGGACAGGGGGCTAACCTTC
CSVGDRGLTF
>TRBJ1-5|-|TRBV15|TRBD1
TGTGCCACCAGCGGATACAGGGGGGATCAGCCCCAGCATTTT
CATSGYRGDQPQHF
>TRBJ1-6|-|TRBV5-4|TRBD1
TGTGCCAGCAGCCTGGGACAGGGGAATTCACCCCTCCACTTT
CASSLGQGNSPLHF
>TRBJ2-3|-|TRBV4-1|TRBD1
TGCGCCAGCAGCCGGGGACAGGGAGGAGCAGATACGCAGTATTTT
CASSRGQGGADTQYF
>TRBJ2-7|-|TRBV28|-
TGTGCCAGCGCCCGACAGCTGCGTCCCTACGAGCAGTACTTC
CASARQLRPYEQYF
>TRBJ1-1|-|TRBV4-2|-
TGTGCCAGCAGCCAACTCCGGGACAAGAACACTGAAGCTTTCTTT
CASSQLRDKNTEAFF
>TRBJ2-1|-|TRBV7-9|TRBD2
TGTGCCAGCAGCCACTCCAGGACTAGCGGGCCCAGCTCCTACAATGAGCAGTTCTTC
CASSHSRTSGPSSYNEQFF
>TRBJ2-3|-|TRBV19|TRBD2
TGTGCCAGTAGCCTGCTAGCGGGAGGGAGCACAGATACGCAGTATTTT
CASSLLAGGSTDTQYF
>TRBJ2-1|-|TRBV15|-
TGTGCCACCAGCACCGACATGAGCTCCTACAATGAGCAGTTCTTC
CATSTDMSSYNEQFF
>TRBJ1-2|-|TRBV6-1|-
TGTGCCAGCAGTGAAGGGCCTAGCGTTTTCGCCTATGACTACACCTTC
CASSEGPSVFAYDYTF
>TRBJ1-5|-|TRBV7-2|-
TGTGCCAGCAGCCCTTTAAACGGGGGGAATCAGCCCCAGCATTTT
CASSPLNGGNQPQHF
>TRBJ1-2|-|TRBV4-2|-
TGTGCCAGCAGCCAAGCCCTCTATGGCTACACCTTC
CASSQALYGYTF
>TRBJ1-1|few|TRBV7-6|TRBD1
TGTGCCAGCAGCTCACGGACAGGGAAGGCTTTCTTT
CASSSRTGKAFF
>TRBJ1-4|-|TRBV10-2|-
TGCGCCAGCAGTGAAGGAAGATTGGGACAAGCGGAAAAACTGTTTTTT
CASSEGRLGQAEKLFF
>TRBJ2-7|-|TRBV7-2|-
TGTGCCAGCAGCTTAGCCCTATTCGGCGAGCAGTACTTC
CASSLALFGEQYF
>TRBJ1-1|-|TRBV18|-
TGTGCCAGCTCACCACAGCTGAACACTGAAGCTTTCTTT
CASSPQLNTEAFF
>TRBJ2-7|few|TRBV5-4|-
TGTGCCAGCAGCCCCAGGGCGGACGAGCAGTACTTC
CASSPRADEQYF
>TRBJ1-2|-|TRBV10-3|-
TGTGCCATCCGACAGTCTCTTAACTATGGCTACACCTTC
CAIRQSLNYGYTF
>TRBJ2-1|-|TRBV4-3|TRBD1
TGCGCCAGCAGCCAACAGGACAGGGGGAGGAATGAGCAGTTCTTC
CASSQQDRGRNEQFF
>TRBJ2-5|-|TRBV5-1|TRBD2
TGCGCCAGCAGCTTGGCCAGAAGCGGGGGCCAAGAGACCCAGTACTTC
CASSLARSGGQETQYF
>TRBJ1-2|-|TRBV9|TRBD1
TGTGCCAGCAGCCGTACCCAGGGGGCGCTGGAAGGCTACACCTTC
CASSRTQGALEGYTF
>TRBJ2-1|-|TRBV7-8|TRBD2
TGTGCCAGCAGCCCGAACCCGGTAGGGACTAGCGGGGGAATTCACAATGAGCAGTTCTTC
CASSPNPVGTSGGIHNEQFF
>TRBJ2-7|-|TRBV2|TRBD1
TGTGCCAGCACTGTGGGGACAGGGGCGTACGAGCAGTACTTC
CASTVGTGAYEQYF
>TRBJ2-7|-|TRBV7-8|TRBD1
TGTGCCAGCAGCTTACCGGGACAGGGAAGCTCCTACGAGCAGTACTTC
CASSLPGQGSSYEQYF
>TRBJ1-1|-|TRBV5-1|-
TGCGCCAGCAGCTTGACAGACACTGAAGCTTTCTTT
CASSLTDTEAFF
>TRBJ1-5|-|TRBV27|TRBD1
TGTGCCAGCAGTCCAATGACAGGGGGCTCCTATCAGCCCCAGCATTTT
CASSPMTGGSYQPQHF
>TRBJ2-3|few|TRBV10-1|-
TGCGCCAGCAGTGTGGGGGGGCGCACAGATACGCAGTATTTT
CASSVGGRTDTQYF
>TRBJ1-1|-|TRBV18|-
TGTGCCAGCCTAAACAGGAACACTGAAGCTTTCTTT
CASLNRNTEAFF
>TRBJ1-3|-|TRBV6-6|TRBD1
TGTGCCAGCAGTTACGTGACAGGGAACTCTGGAAACACCATATATTTT
CASSYVTGNSGNTIYF
>TRBJ1-1|-|TRBV5-6|-
TGTGCCAGCAGCTCCTGGGGGGGCACTGAAGCTTTCTTT
CASSSWGGTEAFF
>TRBJ1-3|-|TRBV27|-
TGTGCCAGCAGTTTATCGACAGGTCAAGGAAACACCATATATTTT
CASSLSTGQGNTIYF
>TRBJ1-1|-|TRBV19|-
TGTGCCAGTAGTACACGGGCCGGGGGTGAAGCTTTCTTT
CASSTRAGGEAFF
>TRBJ1-1|-|TRBV6-5|-
TGTGCCAGCAGTTACCAGGGATCCACTGAAGCTTTCTTT
CASSYQGSTEAFF
>TRBJ1-2|-|TRBV20-1|-
TGCAGTGCGGGCCACGGGGGGGGGTACACCTTC
CSAGHGGGYTF
>TRBJ1-4|few|TRBV5-1|-
TGCGCCAGCAGCTTGATTGGGGCGCGGGGTAATGAAAAACTGTTTTTT
CASSLIGARGNEKLFF
>TRBJ2-1|few|TRBV9|TRBD2
TGTGCCAGCAGACCCTCGGGACTAGCCCCCAATGAGCAGTTCTTC
CASRPSGLAPNEQFF
>TRBJ2-7|-|TRBV6-1|TRBD2
TGTGCCAGCAGTTCACTAGCGGGGGTCTCCTACGAGCAGTACTTC
CASSSLAGVSYEQYF
>TRBJ2-2|once|TRBV6-4|TRBD2
TGTGCCAGCAGTGAAGCGGGGGGAATCGGTGGCACCGGGGAGCTGTTTTTT
CASSEAGGIGGTGELFF
>TRBJ1-2|-|TRBV9|TRBD1
TGTGCCAGCAGCCGACAGGGGGTTGAGTATGGCTACACCTTC
CASSRQGVEYGYTF